Below, 30 T cell receptor beta chains from the same sample are listed, as sequenced in a study of cytomegalovirus exposure and HLA in healthy donors. With 60 Vbeta and 13 Jbeta primers, the PCR was carried out. TCRdb keeps only in-frame clones here, not all; method: immunoSEQ multiplex PCR. The sample lists 120,000 to 150,000 clones; roughly 80% were seen once. The specimen was PBMCs. Receptor source: a woman aged 40 to 49 in good health and CMV-seropositive.

The rearrangement uses TRBV27 and TRBJ2-7; unclear D gene. There are 13 residues in the CDR3. V lost 8 bases and J 5 bases, leaving 16 bases between the germline ends. From germline, CDR1 is MNHEY and CDR2 SMNVEV (reference sequence). CDR3 sequence: CASRSRLVDEQYF. The DNA of the CDR3 is TGTGCCAGCCGGAGTCGGTTGGTCGACGAGCAGTACTTC.

The CDR3 here is CASSEHGIRTGSTPLHF. In DNA form, the CDR3 reads TGTGCCAGCAGTGAACACGGCATCCGGACAGGGAGTACACCCCTCCACTTT. J is TRBJ1-6 and V is TRBV6-1; 8 bases align to TRBD1. J was trimmed by 11 bases and V by 2 bases; bases with no gene match: 14. CDR1 is MNHNS and CDR2 is SASEGT in the germline V gene. CDR3 length equals 17 residues.

The chain links TRBV7-3 to TRBJ2-6, with 11 bases matching TRBD1. Germline V gene data show CDR1 as SGHTA and CDR2 as FQGTGA. The CDR3 loop spans 18 amino acids. The V and J ends lost 5 bases and 4 bases, in that order; junction bases with no gene match: 10. This CDR3 is CASSPLGQGVGGANVLTF. CDR3 in DNA: TGTGCCAGCAGCCCTTTGGGACAGGGGGTCGGGGGGGCCAACGTCCTGACTTTC.

The chain links TRBV7-9 to TRBJ2-5; D not resolved. Trimming shortened V by 0 bases and J by 5 bases, and 10 bases separated the two germline ends. CDR1 is SEHNR, CDR2 FQNEAQ, per germline (reference sequence). The CDR3 length is 14 residues. The CDR3 spells CASSLAAAQETQYF. The CDR3 DNA sequence: TGTGCCAGCAGCTTAGCGGCGGCTCAGGAGACCCAGTACTTC.

The sample holds one count of this clone. The V and J genes are TRBV7-6 and TRBJ2-5; tentatively, D is TRBD1 (6 bases). Trimming cost V 4 bases and J 4 bases, with 10 bases left between them. CDR1 SGHVS and CDR2 FNYEAQ come from the germline V gene. The CDR3 has 13 amino acids. CDR3 coding DNA: TGTGCCAGCAGCTCGGGGACACCAGAGACCCAGTACTTC. It specifies CASSSGTPETQYF. The complete variable domain, with remaining parts taken from reference TRBV7-6 and TRBJ2-5, reads GAGVSQSPRYKVTKRGQDVALRCDPISGHVSLYWYRQALGQGPEFLTYFNYEAQQDKSGLPNDRFSAERPEGSISTLTIQRTEQRDSAMYRCASSSGTPETQYFGPGTRLLVL.

This clone was recorded a few times. V is TRBV4-1 and J is TRBJ2-7; 8 nucleotides match TRBD2. The CDR3 sequence is 13 residues long. CDR1 is MGHRA, CDR2 YSYEKL, per germline. J lost 6 bases, V lost 4 bases, and 5 bases had no gene match. The CDR3 nucleotides are TGCGCCAGCAGCCCAGGGACTAGGCTCGAGCAGTACTTC. Protein: CASSPGTRLEQYF.

The chain uses TRBV7-7 and TRBJ1-2; 7 nucleotides agree with TRBD1. The CDR3 is 12 amino acids. V lost 10 bases and J lost 6; bases outside the gene matches: 8. Germline lookup yields CDR1 SSHAT and CDR2 FNYEAQ (reference sequence). DNA for the CDR3: TGTGCCATCGACAGGGTGAAGGATGGCTACACCTTC. It specifies CAIDRVKDGYTF.

V and J are TRBV10-3 and TRBJ2-7; TRBD1 matches 7 bases. The CDR3 length is 14 residues. V trimming: 5 bases; J trimming: 6 bases; junction bases outside the gene matches: 10. Per germline, CDR1 ENHRY and CDR2 SYGVKD. The CDR3 loop is CAISSLQGLSEQYF. The CDR3, as DNA: TGTGCCATCAGTTCATTACAGGGGCTAAGCGAGCAGTACTTC.

Only one count was recorded for this clone. The chain has TRBV9 and TRBJ1-2, with D unresolved. The V end lost 4 bases, the J end lost 7 bases, and 26 bases lay between the germline ends. Germline assignment: CDR1 SGDLS and CDR2 YYNGEE. This CDR3 contains 17 residues. CDR3 DNA: TGTGCCAGCAGCCGAGCCCCGGAAGGACTGGCGGGAGGTGGCTACACCTTC. Protein product: CASSRAPEGLAGGGYTF.

The chain has TRBV29-1 and TRBJ2-2, with D tentatively TRBD1 (6 bases). Between the trimmed V and J ends, which lost 6 bases and 2 bases, there was a span of 13 bases. Looked up from germline, CDR1 is SQVTM and CDR2 is ANQGSEA. The CDR3 has 14 amino acids. The CDR3 spells CSVADRINTGELFF. The CDR3, as DNA: TGCAGCGTGGCTGACAGGATTAACACCGGGGAGCTGTTTTTT.

The chain joins TRBV7-2 to TRBJ2-5; 7 positions match TRBD2. The CDR3 has 14 residues. Germline-derived CDR1 and CDR2 are SGHTA and FQGNSA. Trimming cost V 5 bases and J 5 bases; bases outside gene matches: 8. The CDR3 DNA sequence: TGTGCCAGCAGCCGCCGGACTAGAGGCGAGACCCAGTACTTC. This encodes CASSRRTRGETQYF.

CDR3 nucleotide sequence: TGTGCCAGCAGCGTCCGACAGGGTGGCACTGAAGCTTTCTTT. It codes for CASSVRQGGTEAFF. The genes are TRBV9 and TRBJ1-1; TRBD1 matches 7 bases. Trimming at V came to 2 bases and at J to 4 bases, leaving 5 bases not matched to a gene. The CDR3 sequence is 14 residues long. Germline values: CDR1 SGDLS, CDR2 YYNGEE.

This rearrangement joins TRBV6-1 to TRBJ1-5; the match to TRBD1 covers 7 bases. The CDR3 runs 15 residues. CDR1 is MNHNS, CDR2 SASEGT, per germline. Losses at the gene ends were 7 bases for V and 0 bases for J; bases not matched to a gene: 6. For the CDR3, the DNA is TGTGCCAGCAAGGGGGCAGTATATAGCAATCAGCCCCAGCATTTT. Its translation is CASKGAVYSNQPQHF.

The V gene is TRBV2, the J gene TRBJ2-5, with D possibly being TRBD2 (5 bases). The ends were cut back, 4 bases at V and 1 base at J, with 10 bases in the middle. There are 14 residues in the CDR3. CDR1 and CDR2 (germline): SNHLY, FYNNEI. The CDR3, as DNA: TGTGCCAGCAGTGTGGAGGTTCTCCAAGAGACCCAGTACTTC. Translated: CASSVEVLQETQYF.

This clone is a singleton in its sample. The rearrangement joins TRBV19 to TRBJ1-5; no firm D call. The germline CDR1 and CDR2 sequences are LNHDA and SQIVND (reference sequence). This CDR3 has 15 residues. The V gene lost 5 bases and the J gene lost 3 bases, with 14 bases spanning the gap. The CDR3, as DNA: TGTGCCAGTAGTGACTCTCCTAATTCCAATCAGCCCCAGCATTTT. Its protein is CASSDSPNSNQPQHF.

This chain joins TRBV6-4 and TRBJ1-1; maybe TRBD1 (6 bases). V lost 2 bases and J lost 1, with 14 bases in between. The CDR3 extends over 16 amino acids. CDR1 is MRHNA, CDR2 SNTAGT, per germline. The CDR3 here is CASSDPTGEGNTEAFF. The CDR3, as DNA: TGTGCCAGCAGTGACCCGACAGGAGAAGGGAACACTGAAGCTTTCTTT.

The chain recombines TRBV5-4 with TRBJ1-1; no firm D call. Trimming removed 0 bases from V and 8 bases from J, with 17 bases in between. The CDR3 runs to 15 residues. The V gene's germline CDR1 is SGHNT and CDR2 YYREEE (reference sequence). In DNA form, the CDR3 reads TGTGCCAGCAGCTTGGGTGGGAGGAAGGCAGAGGAAGCTTTCTTT. This encodes CASSLGGRKAEEAFF.

The CDR3 spells CASSRLPGLAGGDEQFF. In DNA, the CDR3 is TGTGCCAGCTCACGACTGCCGGGACTAGCGGGGGGTGATGAGCAGTTCTTC. This rearrangement joins TRBV18 to TRBJ2-1; 15 nucleotides agree with TRBD2. The germline gives CDR1 KGHSH, CDR2 LQKENI. The CDR3 spans 17 residues. With 4 bases clipped from V and 8 bases from J, the junction kept 9 bases outside the gene matches.

The chain links TRBV7-6 to TRBJ1-5; D gene ambiguous. Germline CDR1 is SGHVS and CDR2 is FNYEAQ. V lost 5 bases, J lost 10 bases, and 15 bases lay in between. The CDR3 has 13 amino acids. CDR3 protein: CASSPWHQEPQHF. CDR3 nucleotide sequence: TGTGCCAGCAGCCCCTGGCACCAGGAACCCCAGCATTTT.

The chain is built from TRBV20-1 and TRBJ2-1, with 7 positions matching TRBD1. The CDR3 loop spans 11 amino acids. The germline gives CDR1 DFQATT, CDR2 SNEGSKA (reference sequence). V lost 6 bases, J lost 8 bases, and 4 bases stayed unmatched. CDR3 region: CSADRVDEQFF. Written as DNA, the CDR3 is TGCAGTGCAGACAGGGTGGATGAGCAGTTCTTC.

The rearrangement uses TRBV28 and TRBJ1-3; 8 bases fit TRBD1. The CDR3 length is 15 residues. Germline assignment: CDR1 MDHEN and CDR2 SYDVKM. Trimming took 2 bases from V and 9 from J; bases not matched to a gene: 9. The CDR3 nucleotides are TGTGCCAGCAGTTTACGGGACAGGAGTCTAGGCACCATATATTTT. It codes for CASSLRDRSLGTIYF.

Written as DNA, the CDR3 is TGTGCCAGCAGCTTAGGAACAGGGCCTAGCACTGAAGCTTTCTTT. It yields the protein CASSLGTGPSTEAFF. The V gene is TRBV7-9, the J gene TRBJ1-1; D is possibly TRBD1 (6 bases). Germline values: CDR1 SEHNR, CDR2 FQNEAQ (reference sequence). The CDR3 runs 15 residues. V lost 1 base and J 4 bases, leaving 13 bases between the germline ends.

The chain joins TRBV11-2 to TRBJ1-5, with D hard to call. The CDR3 spans 14 residues. The ends were cut back, 7 bases at V and 1 base at J, with 11 bases in the middle. Germline V lookup: CDR1 SGHAT, CDR2 FQNNGV. CDR3 sequence (DNA): TGTGCCAGCACCGCGGGGTACAGCAATCAGCCCCAGCATTTT. This translates into CASTAGYSNQPQHF.

The chain links TRBV5-5 to TRBJ2-7; 9 bases fit TRBD2. The CDR3 spans 15 residues. From germline, CDR1 is SGHKS and CDR2 YYEKEE (reference sequence). After removal of 4 bases from V and 0 bases from J, the junction contained 5 bases not matched to a gene. The CDR3 region has the DNA TGTGCCAGCAGCCTGACTAGCGGATACTCCTACGAGCAGTACTTC. Its translation is CASSLTSGYSYEQYF. Full variable domain (missing parts from reference TRBV5-5 and TRBJ2-7): DAGVTQSPTHLIKTRGQQVTLRCSPISGHKSVSWYQQVLGQGPQFIFQYYEKEERGRGNFPDRFSARQFPNYSSELNVNALLLGDSALYLCASSLTSGYSYEQYFGPGTRLTVT.

This clone was observed a single time. The V and J genes are TRBV7-2 and TRBJ1-3; 9 bases map to TRBD1. V shed 4 bases, J shed 5 bases, and the junction held 6 bases outside the gene matches. Germline CDR1 is SGHTA and CDR2 is FQGNSA. The CDR3 is 15 amino acids. The CDR3 protein is CASSSPGQGRNTIYF. CDR3 nucleotide sequence: TGTGCCAGCAGCTCGCCGGGACAGGGAAGAAACACCATATATTTT.

This chain connects TRBV9 to TRBJ2-2; D perhaps matches TRBD1 (6 bases). This CDR3 has 14 residues. V was pared by 2 bases and J by 6 bases, with 11 bases between. CDR1 and CDR2 from the germline V gene are SGDLS and YYNGEE. This CDR3 is CASSVTGIPGELFF. The CDR3 DNA sequence: TGTGCCAGCAGCGTTACAGGGATCCCCGGGGAGCTGTTTTTT.

The chain links TRBV2 to TRBJ2-3; TRBD2 aligns across 14 bases. This CDR3 region has 15 residues. The V gene end was trimmed by 5 bases and the J gene end by 3 bases; junction bases not matched to a gene: 1. Germline CDR1 SNHLY, CDR2 FYNNEI. CDR3 residues: CASSRTSGGTDTQYF. CDR3 sequence (DNA): TGTGCCAGCAGTCGGACTAGCGGGGGGACAGATACGCAGTATTTT.

V gene TRBV21-1 combines with J gene TRBJ2-1; the table's D call, TRBD2, has no DNA check behind it. TRBV21-1 constitutes a pseudogene. CDR3 length: 18 amino acids. The CDR3 sequence: CASSKRLAGNSTYNEQFF. Here the CDR3 DNA reads TGTGCCAGCAGCAAAAGACTAGCGGGCAACTCCACCTACAATGAGCAGTTCTTC.

The CDR3 sequence is CASTTSEGYGYTF. In nucleotides, the CDR3 is TGTGCCAGTACCACCTCCGAGGGCTATGGCTACACCTTC. The genes are TRBV19 and TRBJ1-2, with D hard to call. Per germline, CDR1 LNHDA and CDR2 SQIVND (reference sequence). The CDR3 spans 13 residues. Trimming shortened V by 7 bases and J by 4 bases, and 13 bases separated the two germline ends.

This clone was found a few times. V gene TRBV19 combines with J gene TRBJ1-6, with D unclear. The germline V gene has CDR1 LNHDA and CDR2 SQIVND (reference sequence). CDR3 size: 14 residues. V was cut by 6 bases and J by 0 bases, with 6 bases left in between. Here the CDR3 reads CASSSSSYNSPLHF. CDR3 DNA: TGTGCCAGTAGCTCGAGCTCCTATAATTCACCCCTCCACTTT.